This TCR beta chain stems from a study of Ad26.COV2.S vaccination and SARS-CoV-2 variants. On the study more broadly: The donor was enrolled in the Ad26.COV2.S arm of the COV1001 trial.

The treatment is: about 20 received Ad26.COV2.S at low or high dose, single or two shots; roughly 5 received placebo; per-sample allocation not given. Following the first vaccine or placebo injection, samples were taken on day 63. In the case of this clone: Its specificity is unknown.

Study-wide results and limits: Reportedly, spike-specific CD8+ and CD4+ T cell responses achieved substantial breadth once vaccination had taken place.

The data were produced by immunoSEQ multiplex PCR, yet TCRdb's version contains in-frame clones alone and is incomplete. Here the sample spans approximately 280,000 clones, around 87% being singletons. This CDR3 contains 14 residues. The ends were cut back, 4 bases at V and 1 base at J, with 8 bases in the middle. Germline V gene data show CDR1 as SGHRS and CDR2 as YFSETQ. The chain combines TRBV5-1 with TRBJ1-4; D remains unclear. The clonotype originates from a person aged 18-65 years who received the Ad26.COV2.S COVID-19 vaccine or a placebo. Here the sequenced sample was peripheral blood, taken in a trial of Ad26.COV2.S vaccine versus placebo. CDR3 protein: CASSPTVTNEKLFF. The CDR3 DNA reads TGCGCCAGCAGCCCGACGGTAACTAATGAAAAACTGTTTTTT.